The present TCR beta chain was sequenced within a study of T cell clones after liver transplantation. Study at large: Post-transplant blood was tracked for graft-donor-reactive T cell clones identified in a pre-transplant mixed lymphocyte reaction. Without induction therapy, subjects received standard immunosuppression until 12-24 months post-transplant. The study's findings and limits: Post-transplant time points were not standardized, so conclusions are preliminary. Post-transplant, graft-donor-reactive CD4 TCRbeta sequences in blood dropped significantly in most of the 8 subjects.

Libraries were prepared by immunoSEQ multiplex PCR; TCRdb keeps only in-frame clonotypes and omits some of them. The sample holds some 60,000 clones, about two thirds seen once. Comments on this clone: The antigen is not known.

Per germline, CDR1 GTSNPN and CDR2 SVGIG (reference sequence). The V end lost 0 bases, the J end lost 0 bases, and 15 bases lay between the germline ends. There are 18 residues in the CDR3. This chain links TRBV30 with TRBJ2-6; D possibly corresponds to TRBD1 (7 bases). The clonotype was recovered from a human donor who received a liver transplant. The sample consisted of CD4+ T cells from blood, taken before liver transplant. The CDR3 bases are TGTGCCTGGAGTGTACGGCGGGACAGATACTCTGGGGCCAACGTCCTGACTTTC. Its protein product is CAWSVRRDRYSGANVLTF. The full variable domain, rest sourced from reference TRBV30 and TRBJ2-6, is SQTIHQWPATLVQPVGSPLSLECTVEGTSNPNLYWYRQAAGRGLQLLFYSVGIGQISSEVPQNLSASRPQDRQFILSSKKLLLSDSGFYLCAWSVRRDRYSGANVLTFGAGSRLTVL.